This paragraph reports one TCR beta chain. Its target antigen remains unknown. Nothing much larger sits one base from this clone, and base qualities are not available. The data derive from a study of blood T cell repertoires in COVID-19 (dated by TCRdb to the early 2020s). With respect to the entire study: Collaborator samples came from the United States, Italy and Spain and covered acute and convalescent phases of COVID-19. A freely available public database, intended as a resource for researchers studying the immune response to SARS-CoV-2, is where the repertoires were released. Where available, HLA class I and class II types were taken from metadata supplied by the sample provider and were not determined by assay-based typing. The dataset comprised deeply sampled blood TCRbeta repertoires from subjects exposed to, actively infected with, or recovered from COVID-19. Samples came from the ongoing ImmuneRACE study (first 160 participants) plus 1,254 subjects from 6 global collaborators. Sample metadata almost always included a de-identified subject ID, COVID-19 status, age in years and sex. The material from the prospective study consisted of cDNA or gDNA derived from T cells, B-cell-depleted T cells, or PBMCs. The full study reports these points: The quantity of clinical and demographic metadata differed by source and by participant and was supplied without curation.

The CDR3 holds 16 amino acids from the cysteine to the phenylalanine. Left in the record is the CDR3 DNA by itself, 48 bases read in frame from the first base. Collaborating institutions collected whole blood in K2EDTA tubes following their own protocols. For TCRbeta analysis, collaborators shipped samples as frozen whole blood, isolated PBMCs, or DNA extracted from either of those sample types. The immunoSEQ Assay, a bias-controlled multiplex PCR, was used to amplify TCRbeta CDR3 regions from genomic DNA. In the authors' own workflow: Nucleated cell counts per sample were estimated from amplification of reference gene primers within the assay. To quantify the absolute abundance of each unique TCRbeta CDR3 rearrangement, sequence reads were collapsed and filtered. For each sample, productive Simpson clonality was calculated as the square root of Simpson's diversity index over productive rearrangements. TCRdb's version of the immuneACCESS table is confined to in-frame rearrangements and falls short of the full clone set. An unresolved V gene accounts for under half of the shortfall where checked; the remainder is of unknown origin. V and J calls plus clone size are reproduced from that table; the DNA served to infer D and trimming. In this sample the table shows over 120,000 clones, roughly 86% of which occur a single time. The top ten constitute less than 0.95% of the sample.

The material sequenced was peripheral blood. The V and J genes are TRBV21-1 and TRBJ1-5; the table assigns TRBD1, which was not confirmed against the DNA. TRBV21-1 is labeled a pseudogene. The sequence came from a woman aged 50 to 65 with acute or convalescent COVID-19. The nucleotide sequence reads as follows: TGTGCCAGCAGCAAAGGATCAGGGAAAGATGATCAGCCCCAGCATTTT. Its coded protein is CASSKGSGKDDQPQHF.